This TCR beta chain derives from a study of control samples from healthy donors and cancer patients. The CDR3 has 15 residues. Germline lookup yields CDR1 SGHNT and CDR2 YYREEE (reference sequence). Trimming stripped 3 bases from V and 2 bases from J, with 14 bases between. Sequencing used immunoSEQ multiplex PCR; TCRdb keeps in-frame clones, though not all of them. The table has approximately 100,000 clones, around nine tenths seen once. The sequence derives from a human donor in good health. The donor label of this sample is uncertain. The chain combines TRBV5-4 with TRBJ2-5; D might be TRBD2 (6 bases). The sequencing input was blood. CDR3 sequence reads: CASSSGGARQETQYF. The CDR3 DNA is TGTGCCAGCAGCTCCGGGGGAGCGAGACAAGAGACCCAGTACTTC. The full variable domain, its missing parts supplied by reference TRBV5-4 and TRBJ2-5, is ETGVTQSPTHLIKTRGQQVTLRCSSQSGHNTVSWYQQALGQGPQFIFQYYREEENGRGNFPPRFSGLQFPNYSSELNVNALELDDSALYLCASSSGGARQETQYFGPGTRLLVL.